Reported below is one T cell receptor (beta chain). What it binds is unknown. The PCR was carried out with 60 Vbeta primers and 13 Jbeta primers. TCRdb keeps only in-frame clones here, not all; method: immunoSEQ multiplex PCR. The sample includes hundreds of thousands of clones, roughly 80% seen only once; the top ten take about 0.2%. V shed 4 bases and J 2 bases; nucleotides not matched to a gene: 10. Germline assignment: CDR1 SNHLY and CDR2 FYNNEI. The CDR3 covers 17 residues. The sample is drawn from a study of cytomegalovirus exposure and HLA in healthy donors. Study-wide background: Most donors, roughly 82% of a few hundred genotyped, fell in the Caucasian-associated ancestry cluster.

Study-level points and caveats: Most observed TCR sequences were rare, whereas some public TCRs were detected in many donors. Cytomegalovirus-associated TCR beta chains were listed, numbering 150 to 200. A prior analysis recorded that most TCR beta V segments were productive about 87% or about 30% of the time.

Sequenced: PBMCs. The gene calls are TRBV2 and TRBJ1-5; the match to TRBD1 covers 8 bases. The receptor was derived from a girl aged 2 to 9 in good health and CMV-seronegative. Here the CDR3 DNA reads TGTGCCAGCAGTGTAGGACAGGGAATGGGCGGCAATCAGCCCCAGCATTTT. Translating it yields CASSVGQGMGGNQPQHF.